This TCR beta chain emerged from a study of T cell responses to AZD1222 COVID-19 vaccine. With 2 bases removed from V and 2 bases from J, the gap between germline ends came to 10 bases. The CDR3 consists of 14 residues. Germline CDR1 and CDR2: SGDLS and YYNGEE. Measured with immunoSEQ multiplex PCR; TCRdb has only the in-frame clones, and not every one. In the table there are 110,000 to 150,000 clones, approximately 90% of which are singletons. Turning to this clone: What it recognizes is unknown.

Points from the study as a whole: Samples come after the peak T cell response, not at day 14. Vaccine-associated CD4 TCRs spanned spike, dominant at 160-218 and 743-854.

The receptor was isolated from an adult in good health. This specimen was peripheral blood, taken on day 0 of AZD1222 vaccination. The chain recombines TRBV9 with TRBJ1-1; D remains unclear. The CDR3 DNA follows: TGTGCCAGCAGCGTCGAGGGCCTTAACACTGAAGCTTTCTTT. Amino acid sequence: CASSVEGLNTEAFF.